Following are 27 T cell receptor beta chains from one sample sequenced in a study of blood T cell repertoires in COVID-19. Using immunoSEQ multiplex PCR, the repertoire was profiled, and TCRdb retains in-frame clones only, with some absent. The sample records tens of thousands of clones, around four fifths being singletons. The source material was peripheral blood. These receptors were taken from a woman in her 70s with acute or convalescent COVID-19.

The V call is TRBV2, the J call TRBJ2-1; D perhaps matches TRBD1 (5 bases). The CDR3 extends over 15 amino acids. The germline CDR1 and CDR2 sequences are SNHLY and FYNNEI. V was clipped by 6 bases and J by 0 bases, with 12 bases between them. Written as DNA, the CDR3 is TGTGCCAGCAGGGTAAAGGGGCCCTCCTACAATGAGCAGTTCTTC. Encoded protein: CASRVKGPSYNEQFF.

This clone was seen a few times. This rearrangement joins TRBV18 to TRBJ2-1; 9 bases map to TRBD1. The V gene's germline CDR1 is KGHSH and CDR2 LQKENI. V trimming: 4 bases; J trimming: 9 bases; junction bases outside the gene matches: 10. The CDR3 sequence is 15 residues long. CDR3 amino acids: CASSLPAGQGFEQFF. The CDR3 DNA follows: TGTGCCAGCTCACTACCGGCAGGACAGGGGTTTGAGCAGTTCTTC.

CDR3: CASSLDSHLNYGYTF. In DNA, the CDR3 is TGTGCCAGCTCACTGGACAGCCACCTTAACTATGGCTACACCTTC. The chain combines TRBV18 with TRBJ1-2, with D maybe TRBD1 (6 bases). There are 15 residues in the CDR3. Germline V CDR1 and CDR2: KGHSH, LQKENI. Between the trimmed V and J ends, which lost 4 bases and 1 base, there was a span of 13 bases.

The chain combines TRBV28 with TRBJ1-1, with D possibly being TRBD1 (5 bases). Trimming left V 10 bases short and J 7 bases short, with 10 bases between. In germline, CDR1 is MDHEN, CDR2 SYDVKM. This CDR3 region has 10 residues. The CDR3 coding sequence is TGTGCCACCGGGGGAGGTGAAGCTTTCTTT. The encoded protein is CATGGGEAFF.

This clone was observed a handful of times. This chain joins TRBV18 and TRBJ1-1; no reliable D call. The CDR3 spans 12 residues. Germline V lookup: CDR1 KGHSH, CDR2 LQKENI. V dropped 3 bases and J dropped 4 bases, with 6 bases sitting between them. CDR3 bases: TGTGCCAGCTCACCGAGGGTCACTGAAGCTTTCTTT. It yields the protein CASSPRVTEAFF.

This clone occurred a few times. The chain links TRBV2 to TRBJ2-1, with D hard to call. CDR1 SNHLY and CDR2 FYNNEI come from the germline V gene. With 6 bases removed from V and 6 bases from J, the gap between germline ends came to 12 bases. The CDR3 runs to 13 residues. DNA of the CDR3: TGTGCCAGCAGCGCAGACAATGGCAATGAGCAGTTCTTC. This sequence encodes CASSADNGNEQFF.

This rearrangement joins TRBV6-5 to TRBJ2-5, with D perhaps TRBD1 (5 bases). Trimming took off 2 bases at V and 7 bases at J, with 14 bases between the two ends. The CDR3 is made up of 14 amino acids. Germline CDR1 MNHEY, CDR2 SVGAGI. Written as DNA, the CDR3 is TGTGCCAGCAGTTACGGCAGGATCCAGGGGACCCAGTACTTC. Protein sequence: CASSYGRIQGTQYF.

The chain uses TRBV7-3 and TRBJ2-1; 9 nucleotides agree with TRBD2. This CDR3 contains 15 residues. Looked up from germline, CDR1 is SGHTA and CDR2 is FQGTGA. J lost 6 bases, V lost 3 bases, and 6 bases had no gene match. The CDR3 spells CASSFERGAGNEQFF. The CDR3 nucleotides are TGTGCCAGCAGCTTCGAGCGGGGGGCGGGCAATGAGCAGTTCTTC.

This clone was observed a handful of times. The CDR3 sequence: CASSQTGQGDYGYTF. As DNA, the CDR3 is TGCGCCAGCAGCCAGACGGGACAGGGGGACTATGGCTACACCTTC. The V gene is TRBV4-1, the J gene TRBJ1-2, with TRBD1 matching over 11 bases. The germline V gene encodes CDR1 MGHRA and CDR2 YSYEKL. The trim removed 3 bases at V and 3 bases at J, leaving 3 bases unmatched. CDR3 size: 15 residues.

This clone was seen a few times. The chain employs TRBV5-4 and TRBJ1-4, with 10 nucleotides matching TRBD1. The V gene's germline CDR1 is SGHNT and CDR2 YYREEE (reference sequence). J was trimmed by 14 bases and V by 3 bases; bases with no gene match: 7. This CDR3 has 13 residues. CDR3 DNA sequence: TGTGCCAGCAGCTCGGGCGGGGGACAGGGGCTGTTTTTT. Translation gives CASSSGGGQGLFF.

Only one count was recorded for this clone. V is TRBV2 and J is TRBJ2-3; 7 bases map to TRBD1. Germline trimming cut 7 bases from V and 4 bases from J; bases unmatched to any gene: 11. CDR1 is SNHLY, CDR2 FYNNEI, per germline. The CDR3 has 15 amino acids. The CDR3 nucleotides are TGTGCCAGCAATACAGGGGTGGGAATTCCAGATACGCAGTATTTT. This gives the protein CASNTGVGIPDTQYF.

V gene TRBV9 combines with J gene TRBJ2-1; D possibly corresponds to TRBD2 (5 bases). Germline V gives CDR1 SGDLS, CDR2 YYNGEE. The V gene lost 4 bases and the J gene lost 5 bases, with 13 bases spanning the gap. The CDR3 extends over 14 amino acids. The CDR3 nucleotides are TGTGCCAGCAGCCCGCTCCCCGGGAACAATGAGCAGTTCTTC. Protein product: CASSPLPGNNEQFF.

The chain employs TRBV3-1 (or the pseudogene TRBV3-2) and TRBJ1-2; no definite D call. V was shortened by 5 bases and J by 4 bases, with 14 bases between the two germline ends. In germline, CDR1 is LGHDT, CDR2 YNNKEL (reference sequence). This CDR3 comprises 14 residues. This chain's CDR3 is CASSDAGGRYGYTF. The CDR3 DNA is TGTGCCAGCAGCGACGCGGGCGGACGCTATGGCTACACCTTC.

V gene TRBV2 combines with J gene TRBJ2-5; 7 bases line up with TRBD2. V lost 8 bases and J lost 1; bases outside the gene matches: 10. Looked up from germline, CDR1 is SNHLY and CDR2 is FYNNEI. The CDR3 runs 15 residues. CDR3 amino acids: CASGRLAAIQETQYF. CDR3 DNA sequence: TGTGCCAGCGGGAGGCTAGCGGCGATCCAAGAGACCCAGTACTTC.

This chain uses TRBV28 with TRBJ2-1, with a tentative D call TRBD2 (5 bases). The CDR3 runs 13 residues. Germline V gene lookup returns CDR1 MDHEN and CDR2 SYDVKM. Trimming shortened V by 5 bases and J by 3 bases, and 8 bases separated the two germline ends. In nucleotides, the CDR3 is TGTGCCAGCAGTCTCGGGAACTACAATGAGCAGTTCTTC. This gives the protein CASSLGNYNEQFF. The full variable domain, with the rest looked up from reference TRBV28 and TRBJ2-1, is DVKVTQSSRYLVKRTGEKVFLECVQDMDHENMFWYRQDPGLGLRLIYFSYDVKMKEKGDIPEGYSVSREKKERFSLILESASTNQTSMYLCASSLGNYNEQFFGPGTRLTVL.

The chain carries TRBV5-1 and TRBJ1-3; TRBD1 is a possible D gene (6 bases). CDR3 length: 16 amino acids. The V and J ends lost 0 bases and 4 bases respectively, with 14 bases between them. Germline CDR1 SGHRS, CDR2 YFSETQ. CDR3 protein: CASSLAPSGAGNTIYF. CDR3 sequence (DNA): TGCGCCAGCAGCTTGGCCCCCTCAGGGGCAGGAAACACCATATATTTT. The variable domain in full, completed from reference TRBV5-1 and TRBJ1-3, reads KAGVTQTPRYLIKTRGQQVTLSCSPISGHRSVSWYQQTPGQGLQFLFEYFSETQRNKGNFPGRFSGRQFSNSRSEMNVSTLELGDSALYLCASSLAPSGAGNTIYFGEGSWLTVV.

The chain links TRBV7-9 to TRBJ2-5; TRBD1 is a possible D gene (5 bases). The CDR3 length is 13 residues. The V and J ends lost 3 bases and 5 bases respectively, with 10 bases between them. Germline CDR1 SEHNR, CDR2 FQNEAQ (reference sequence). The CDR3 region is CASSFAGSETQYF. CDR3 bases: TGTGCCAGCAGCTTCGCAGGGTCGGAGACCCAGTACTTC.

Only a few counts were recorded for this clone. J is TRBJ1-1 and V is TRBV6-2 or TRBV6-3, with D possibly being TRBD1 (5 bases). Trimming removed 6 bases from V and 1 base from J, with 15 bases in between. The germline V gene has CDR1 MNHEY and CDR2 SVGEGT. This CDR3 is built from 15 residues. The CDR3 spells CASSPRTSPNTEAFF. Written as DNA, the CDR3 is TGTGCCAGCAGCCCCAGGACATCCCCGAACACTGAAGCTTTCTTT.

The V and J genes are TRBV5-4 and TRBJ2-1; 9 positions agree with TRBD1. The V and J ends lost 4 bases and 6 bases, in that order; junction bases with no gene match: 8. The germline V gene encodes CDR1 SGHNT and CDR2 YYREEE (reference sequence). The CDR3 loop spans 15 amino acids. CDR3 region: CASSTTGGGLNEQFF. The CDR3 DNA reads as TGTGCCAGCAGCACTACAGGGGGCGGACTCAATGAGCAGTTCTTC.

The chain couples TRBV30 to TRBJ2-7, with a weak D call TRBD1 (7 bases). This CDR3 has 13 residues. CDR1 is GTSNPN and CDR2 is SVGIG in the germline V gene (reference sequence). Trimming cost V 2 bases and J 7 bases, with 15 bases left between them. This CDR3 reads CAWSLGRGREQYV. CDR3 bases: TGTGCCTGGAGTCTCGGCAGGGGGAGGGAGCAGTACGTC.

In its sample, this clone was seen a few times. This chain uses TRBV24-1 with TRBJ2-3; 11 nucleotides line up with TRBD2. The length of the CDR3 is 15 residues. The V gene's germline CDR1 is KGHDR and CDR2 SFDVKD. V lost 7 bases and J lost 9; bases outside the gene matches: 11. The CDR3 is CATRGTSGGLGTQYF. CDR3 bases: TGTGCCACCAGGGGTACTAGCGGGGGTTTGGGCACGCAGTATTTT.

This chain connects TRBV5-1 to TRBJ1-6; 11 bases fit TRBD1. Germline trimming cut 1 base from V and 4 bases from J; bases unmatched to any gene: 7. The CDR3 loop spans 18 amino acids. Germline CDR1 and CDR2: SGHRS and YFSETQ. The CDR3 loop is CASSLSDRGLGYNSPLHF. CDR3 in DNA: TGCGCCAGCAGCTTGTCGGACAGGGGGCTAGGGTATAATTCACCCCTCCACTTT.

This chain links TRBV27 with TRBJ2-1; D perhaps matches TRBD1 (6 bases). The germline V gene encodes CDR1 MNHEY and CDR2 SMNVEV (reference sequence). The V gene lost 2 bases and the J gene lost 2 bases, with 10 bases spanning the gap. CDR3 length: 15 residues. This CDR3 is CASSLVGTPYNEQFF. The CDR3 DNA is TGTGCCAGCAGTTTAGTCGGGACACCCTACAATGAGCAGTTCTTC.

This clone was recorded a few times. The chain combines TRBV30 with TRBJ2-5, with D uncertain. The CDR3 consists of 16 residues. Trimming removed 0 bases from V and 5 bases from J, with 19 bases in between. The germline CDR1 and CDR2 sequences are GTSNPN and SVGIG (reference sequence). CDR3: CAWSVLSLGRLETQYF. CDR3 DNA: TGTGCCTGGAGTGTACTGAGTCTGGGCAGGTTGGAGACCCAGTACTTC.

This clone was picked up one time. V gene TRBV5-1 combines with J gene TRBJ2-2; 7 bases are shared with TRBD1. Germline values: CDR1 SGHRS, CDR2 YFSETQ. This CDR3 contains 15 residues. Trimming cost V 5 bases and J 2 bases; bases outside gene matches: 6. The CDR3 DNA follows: TGCGCCAGCAGACAGGGACAGACTAACACCGGGGAGCTGTTTTTT. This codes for CASRQGQTNTGELFF.

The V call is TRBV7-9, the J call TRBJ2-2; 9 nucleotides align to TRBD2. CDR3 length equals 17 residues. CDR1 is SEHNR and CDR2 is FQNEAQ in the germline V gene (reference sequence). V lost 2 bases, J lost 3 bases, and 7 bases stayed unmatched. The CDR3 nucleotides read TGTGCCAGCAGCTTAATGGCTAGCGGGGTCGACACCGGGGAGCTGTTTTTT. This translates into CASSLMASGVDTGELFF.

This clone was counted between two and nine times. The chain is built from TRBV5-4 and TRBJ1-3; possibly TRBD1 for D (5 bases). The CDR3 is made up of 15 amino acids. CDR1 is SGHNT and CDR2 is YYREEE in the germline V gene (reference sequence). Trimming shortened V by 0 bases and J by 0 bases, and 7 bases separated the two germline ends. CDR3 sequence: CASSLAGPSGNTIYF. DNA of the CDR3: TGTGCCAGCAGCTTGGCAGGGCCCTCTGGAAACACCATATATTTT.